This passage covers 5 T cell receptor beta chains from one sample sequenced in a study of CD8+CD57+ T cells in acquired aplastic anemia. In patients chosen for sequencing, flow cytometry had shown CD8+CD57+ cell expansion. TCR beta VDJ and CDR3 were profiled, and genomic DNA was the template. TCRdb analysed the reads with MiXCR anew, one entry per CDR3 protein. The sample lists roughly 120,000 distinct CDR3 sequences, 50% to 60% occurring once. The sample comprised sorted CD4+, CD8+, or CD8+CD57+ T cells (not recorded which) from PBMCs. Receptor source: a human donor with aplastic anemia.

The chain carries TRBV2 and TRBJ1-2, with 8 bases identical to TRBD1. V lost 6 bases and J lost 5; bases outside the gene matches: 5. The CDR3 extends over 13 amino acids. Germline values: CDR1 SNHLY, CDR2 FYNNEI. The DNA for the CDR3 is TGTGCCAGCAGGGAACAGGGGGAATATGGCTACACCTTC. This encodes CASREQGEYGYTF. Filled out from reference TRBV2 and TRBJ1-2, the complete variable domain reads EPEVTQTPSHQVTQMGQEVILRCVPISNHLYFYWYRQILGQKVEFLVSFYNNEISEKSEIFDDQFSVERPDGSNFTLKIRSTKLEDSAMYFCASREQGEYGYTFGSGTRLTVV.

There are many counts of this clonotype. The rearrangement links TRBV6-1 to TRBJ1-2; perhaps TRBD1 as D (6 bases). V was cut by 0 bases and J by 5 bases, with 10 bases left in between. Germline loops: CDR1 MNHNS, CDR2 SASEGT. The CDR3 is made up of 14 amino acids. The CDR3 spells CASSEARGNYGYTF. DNA for the CDR3: TGTGCCAGCAGTGAAGCCAGGGGAAATTATGGCTACACCTTC.

The chain is built from TRBV20-1 and TRBJ1-2; weak D call: TRBD1 (5 bases). The germline V and J ends were trimmed by 4 bases and 7 bases, with 19 bases remaining between them. The CDR3 contains 14 residues. Germline V gene lookup returns CDR1 DFQATT and CDR2 SNEGSKA (reference sequence). CDR3 DNA sequence: TGCAGTGCTACGGGACGATTGACGAGTGGTGGCTACACCTTC. Translation gives CSATGRLTSGGYTF.

Details on this clonotype: An end of the junction does not agree with germline; a read error may underlie this. J is TRBJ1-1 and V is TRBV5-1; D perhaps matches TRBD1 (6 bases). The CDR3 consists of 15 residues. Germline V gene sequence: CDR1 SGHRS, CDR2 YFSETQ. CDR3 amino acids: CTSSLVQGMNTEALF. The CDR3 DNA reads as TGCACCAGCAGCTTGGTACAGGGCATGAACACTGAAGCTCTCTTT.

This clonotype has just one count. The V and J genes are TRBV2 and TRBJ2-1, with D possibly being TRBD1 (5 bases). Germline CDR1 SNHLY, CDR2 FYNNEI. The CDR3 has 16 amino acids. Trimming took 7 bases from V and 9 from J, leaving 25 bases between them. The CDR3 loop is CASTPLTGAQWGEQFF. In nucleotides, the CDR3 is TGTGCCAGCACTCCCCTAACAGGTGCTCAATGGGGTGAGCAGTTCTTC.